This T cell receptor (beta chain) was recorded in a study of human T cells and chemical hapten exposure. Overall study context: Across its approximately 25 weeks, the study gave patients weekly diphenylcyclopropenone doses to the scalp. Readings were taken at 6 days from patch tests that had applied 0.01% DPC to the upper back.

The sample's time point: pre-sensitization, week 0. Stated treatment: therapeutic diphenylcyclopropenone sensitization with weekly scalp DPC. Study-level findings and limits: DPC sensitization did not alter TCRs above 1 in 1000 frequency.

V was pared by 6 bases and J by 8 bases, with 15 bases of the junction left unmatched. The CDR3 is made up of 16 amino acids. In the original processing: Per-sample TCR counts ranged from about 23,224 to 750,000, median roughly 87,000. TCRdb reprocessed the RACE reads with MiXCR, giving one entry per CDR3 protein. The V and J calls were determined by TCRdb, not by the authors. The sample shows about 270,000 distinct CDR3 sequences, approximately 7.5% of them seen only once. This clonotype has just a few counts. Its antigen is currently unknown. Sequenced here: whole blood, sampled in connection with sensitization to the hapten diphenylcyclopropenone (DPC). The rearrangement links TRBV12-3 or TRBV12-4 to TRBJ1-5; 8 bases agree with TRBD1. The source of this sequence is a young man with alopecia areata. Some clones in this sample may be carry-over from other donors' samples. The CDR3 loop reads CASSSKTGDGWEPQHF. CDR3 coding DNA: TGTGCCAGCAGCTCCAAGACAGGGGACGGGTGGGAGCCCCAGCATTTT.